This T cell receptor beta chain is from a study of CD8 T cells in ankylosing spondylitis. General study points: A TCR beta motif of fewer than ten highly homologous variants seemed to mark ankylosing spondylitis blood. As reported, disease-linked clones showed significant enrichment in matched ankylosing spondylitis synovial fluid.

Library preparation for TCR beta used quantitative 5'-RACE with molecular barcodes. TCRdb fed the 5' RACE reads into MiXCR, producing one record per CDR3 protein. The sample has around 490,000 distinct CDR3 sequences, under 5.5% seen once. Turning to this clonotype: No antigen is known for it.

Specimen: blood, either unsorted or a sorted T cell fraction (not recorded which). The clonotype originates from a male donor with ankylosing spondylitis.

The chain's CDR3 is CATSFYRGTEAFF. For the CDR3, the DNA is TGTGCCACCAGCTTTTACAGGGGCACTGAAGCTTTCTTT. The chain has TRBV15 and TRBJ1-1, with 7 bases matching TRBD1. Germline assignment: CDR1 LNHNV and CDR2 YYDKDF (reference sequence). The length of the CDR3 is 13 residues. J lost 4 bases, V lost 5 bases, and 4 bases had no gene match.